The 26 T cell receptor beta chains given below trace back to one sample, sequenced in a study of blood T cell repertoires in COVID-19. Here immunoSEQ multiplex PCR was the method, and the copy in TCRdb shows in-frame clones only, minus some. The sample lists approximately 190,000 clones; approximately 84% were seen once. The sequenced sample consisted of peripheral blood. These receptors originate from a woman in her seventies with active or convalescent COVID-19.

The chain recombines TRBV13 with TRBJ2-7; D might be TRBD2 (6 bases). This CDR3 spans 15 amino acids. Looked up from germline, CDR1 is PRHDT and CDR2 is FYEKMQ (reference sequence). Trimming took off 4 bases at V and 4 bases at J, with 17 bases between the two ends. CDR3 sequence reads: CASSYWGAGIYEQYF. The DNA for the CDR3 is TGTGCCAGCAGCTATTGGGGCGCGGGAATATACGAGCAGTACTTC.

The DNA of the CDR3 is TGTGCCAGCAGCAAAAGCCATCAGCCCCAGCATTTT. Translation gives CASSKSHQPQHF. The V call is TRBV21-1, the J call TRBJ1-5. TRBV21-1 is reported as a pseudogene. The CDR3 has 12 amino acids.

This sequence joins TRBV11-2 and TRBJ2-2, with 9 bases fitting TRBD2. Losses at the gene ends were 3 bases for V and 3 bases for J; bases not matched to a gene: 5. The CDR3 totals 16 residues. CDR1 and CDR2 from the germline V gene are SGHAT and FQNNGV. CDR3 amino acids: CASSLAGGPDTGELFF. In DNA, the CDR3 is TGTGCCAGCAGCTTGGCGGGAGGGCCGGACACCGGGGAGCTGTTTTTT.

The V call is TRBV19, the J call TRBJ1-1; a possible D gene is TRBD1 (5 bases). The germline V gene has CDR1 LNHDA and CDR2 SQIVND (reference sequence). The CDR3 extends over 14 amino acids. V was trimmed by 4 bases and J by 5 bases, leaving 14 bases between them. The CDR3 sequence is CASSNPGVRTEAFF. The CDR3, as DNA: TGTGCCAGTAGTAACCCGGGGGTACGGACTGAAGCTTTCTTT.

The chain uses TRBV30 and TRBJ1-1, with D possibly being TRBD1 (5 bases). The germline V gene has CDR1 GTSNPN and CDR2 SVGIG (reference sequence). The CDR3 runs 11 residues. Trimming shortened V by 4 bases and J by 10 bases, and 13 bases separated the two germline ends. The CDR3 nucleotides are TGTGCCTGGACCTCGGGGGGACGAGCTTTCTTT. It is translated as CAWTSGGRAFF. Looking up the rest from reference TRBV30 and TRBJ1-1 gives the full variable domain: SQTIHQWPATLVQPVGSPLSLECTVEGTSNPNLYWYRQAAGRGLQLLFYSVGIGQISSEVPQNLSASRPQDRQFILSSKKLLLSDSGFYLCAWTSGGRAFFGQGTRLTVV.

The rearrangement uses TRBV11-3 and TRBJ2-7; 7 bases are a match to TRBD1. Germline trimming cut 6 bases from V and 5 bases from J; bases unmatched to any gene: 7. Germline CDR1 reads SGHNT; CDR2 reads YENEEA. This CDR3 region has 13 residues. CDR3 bases: TGTGCCAGCAGTCAAGACAGGGTGAACGAGCAGTACTTC. It encodes CASSQDRVNEQYF.

The chain combines TRBV28 with TRBJ2-6; D is undetermined. CDR3 length: 19 residues. V shed 8 bases and J shed 0 bases, with 23 bases lying between them. Germline-derived CDR1 and CDR2 are MDHEN and SYDVKM. The CDR3, as DNA: TGTGCCAGCCTCCCCCGCGGTACCTACCGAAACTCTGGGGCCAACGTCCTGACTTTC. The encoded protein is CASLPRGTYRNSGANVLTF.

This clone was picked up one time. This chain connects TRBV5-1 to TRBJ2-7; TRBD2 matches 7 bases. The V gene's germline CDR1 is SGHRS and CDR2 YFSETQ. The CDR3 runs to 15 residues. V lost 1 base, J lost 2 bases, and 6 bases stayed unmatched. In DNA form, the CDR3 reads TGCGCCAGCAGCTTGTCGCATGGGACTACCTACGAGCAGTACTTC. This encodes CASSLSHGTTYEQYF.

This rearrangement joins TRBV3-1 (or the pseudogene TRBV3-2) to TRBJ1-2; 7 bases fit TRBD1. The trim removed 2 bases at V and 4 bases at J, leaving 4 bases unmatched. The CDR3 extends over 14 amino acids. The germline CDR1 and CDR2 sequences are LGHDT and YNNKEL (reference sequence). The CDR3 loop reads CASSQPRGLYGYTF. CDR3 DNA sequence: TGTGCCAGCAGCCAACCAAGGGGGCTCTATGGCTACACCTTC.

V usage is TRBV6-6 and J usage is TRBJ1-1; possibly TRBD1 for D (6 bases). The CDR3 contains 15 residues. V was clipped by 6 bases and J by 2 bases, with 16 bases between them. Germline V lookup: CDR1 MNHNY, CDR2 SVGAGI (reference sequence). The CDR3 DNA sequence: TGTGCCAGCAGAGGGCTCGACAGGATAAACACTGAAGCTTTCTTT. Amino acid sequence: CASRGLDRINTEAFF.

The J gene is TRBJ1-2, the V gene TRBV2; unclear D gene. Germline values: CDR1 SNHLY, CDR2 FYNNEI. The CDR3 is made up of 10 amino acids. V lost 3 bases and J 8 bases, leaving 4 bases between the germline ends. The CDR3 bases are TGTGCCAGCAGTGAGAGAGGCTACACCTTC. Its protein product is CASSERGYTF.

The chain is built from TRBV18 and TRBJ2-7, with a possible D match to TRBD2 (5 bases). With 0 bases removed from V and 3 bases from J, the gap between germline ends came to 9 bases. Germline V gene data show CDR1 as KGHSH and CDR2 as LQKENI. This CDR3 region has 14 residues. The CDR3 DNA follows: TGTGCCAGCTCACCACCGGAGGTGGTCTACGAGCAGTACTTC. Protein product: CASSPPEVVYEQYF.

The count of this clone is one. The chain has TRBV5-1 and TRBJ2-7; 7 positions agree with TRBD2. The CDR3 loop spans 15 amino acids. Trimming at V came to 1 base and at J to 1 base, leaving 5 bases not matched to a gene. Germline CDR1 reads SGHRS; CDR2 reads YFSETQ. The chain's CDR3 is CASSLMAGDSYEQYF. The DNA for the CDR3 is TGCGCCAGCAGCTTGATGGCGGGGGATTCCTACGAGCAGTACTTC.

This chain links TRBV3-1 (or the pseudogene TRBV3-2) with TRBJ2-1, with D maybe TRBD2 (6 bases). Deletions cut 1 base from V and 7 bases from J, with 23 bases between. This CDR3 comprises 18 residues. Per the germline V gene, CDR1 is LGHDT and CDR2 is YNNKEL (reference sequence). In nucleotides, the CDR3 is TGTGCCAGCAGCCAAGGGGGTTGGGGGGAGTCTTCCTCTAATGAGCAGTTCTTC. Residues: CASSQGGWGESSSNEQFF.

This clone is termed medium-sized (0.01 to 0.1%). J is TRBJ2-7 and V is TRBV7-2; no clear D gene. Trimming removed 2 bases at V and 0 bases at J, with 11 bases between. Germline lookup yields CDR1 SGHTA and CDR2 FQGNSA. This CDR3 is built from 15 residues. The CDR3 DNA follows: TGTGCCAGCAGCTTATTTGAGAGGCCCTCCTACGAGCAGTACTTC. This sequence encodes CASSLFERPSYEQYF.

The chain has TRBV5-1 and TRBJ1-4; no reliable D call. Trimming took 2 bases from V and 8 from J, leaving 16 bases between them. Germline CDR1 SGHRS, CDR2 YFSETQ. The CDR3 loop spans 15 amino acids. CDR3 in DNA: TGCGCCAGCAGCTTCTCTCAGGCGGGTAAAGAAAAACTGTTTTTT. Translating it yields CASSFSQAGKEKLFF.

The chain employs TRBV9 and TRBJ1-2; a weak D match, TRBD1 (6 bases). CDR1 SGDLS and CDR2 YYNGEE come from the germline V gene. The ends were cut back, 0 bases at V and 7 bases at J, with 13 bases in the middle. This CDR3 is 14 amino acids long. Here the CDR3 reads CASSVDSAGVGYTF. The CDR3, as DNA: TGTGCCAGCAGCGTAGATTCCGCAGGGGTTGGCTACACCTTC.

In this sample, this clone turned up a few times. The V gene is TRBV5-1, the J gene TRBJ2-7; TRBD2 aligns across 9 bases. Trimming took 3 bases from V and 3 from J; bases not matched to a gene: 1. The CDR3 spans 13 residues. The germline gives CDR1 SGHRS, CDR2 YFSETQ. CDR3 sequence reads: CASSSSGVYEQYF. The CDR3 region has the DNA TGCGCCAGCAGCTCTAGCGGGGTCTACGAGCAGTACTTC.

The chain uses TRBV30 and TRBJ1-5; 7 bases align to TRBD1. The V segment lost 3 bases and the J segment 3 bases; nucleotides outside the gene matches: 5. Germline CDR1 is GTSNPN and CDR2 is SVGIG (reference sequence). The CDR3 runs 14 residues. As DNA, the CDR3 is TGTGCCTGGAGCTACAGGGGACCCAATCAGCCCCAGCATTTT. Translation gives CAWSYRGPNQPQHF.

This clone was counted ten times or more. The gene calls are TRBV7-9 and TRBJ2-7; possible D gene TRBD1, 6 bases. This CDR3 is built from 14 residues. Trimming removed 1 base from V and 2 bases from J, with 9 bases in between. In germline, CDR1 is SEHNR, CDR2 FQNEAQ (reference sequence). In DNA, the CDR3 is TGTGCCAGCAGCTTAGGACAGGAAACCTACGAGCAGTACTTC. Translating it yields CASSLGQETYEQYF.

The chain recombines TRBV2 with TRBJ2-4, with D possibly TRBD2 on 6 matching bases. The V end was cut by 8 bases, the J end by 4 bases, with 27 bases between. In germline, CDR1 is SNHLY, CDR2 FYNNEI. This CDR3 has 18 residues. Here the CDR3 reads CASGTTDTALAGKNIQYF. The CDR3 DNA reads as TGTGCCAGCGGGACCACAGATACCGCACTAGCCGGAAAAAACATTCAGTACTTC.

A single count supports this clone. This chain joins TRBV27 and TRBJ2-2; TRBD2 might be the D (5 bases). Germline assignment: CDR1 MNHEY and CDR2 SMNVEV (reference sequence). The CDR3 extends over 13 amino acids. Trimming removed 7 bases at V and 4 bases at J, with 10 bases between. In DNA form, the CDR3 reads TGTGCCAGCACCGTGAGGGCCACCGGGGAGCTGTTTTTT. Translation gives CASTVRATGELFF.

The chain joins TRBV5-4 to TRBJ2-5; 15 bases agree with TRBD2. The ends lost 4 bases at V and 4 bases at J; junction bases unmatched: 8. CDR3 length: 17 amino acids. In germline, CDR1 is SGHNT, CDR2 YYREEE (reference sequence). CDR3 nucleotide sequence: TGTGCCAGCAGCAAATTGGGACTAGCGGGAGGAGGAGAGACCCAGTACTTC. The encoded protein is CASSKLGLAGGGETQYF.

The chain employs TRBV5-4 and TRBJ2-3; 10 bases line up with TRBD1. CDR1 and CDR2 from the germline V gene are SGHNT and YYREEE (reference sequence). This CDR3 is 18 amino acids long. Germline trimming cut 3 bases from V and 6 bases from J; bases unmatched to any gene: 16. The CDR3 bases are TGTGCCAGCAGCTCAGCCACCCCCGGGACAGGGGCCAGGGATACGCAGTATTTT. Its translation is CASSSATPGTGARDTQYF.

V usage is TRBV7-9 and J usage is TRBJ1-3, with D hard to call. This CDR3 has 15 residues. Germline V gene lookup returns CDR1 SEHNR and CDR2 FQNEAQ (reference sequence). V lost 5 bases and J lost 2, with 13 bases in between. This chain's CDR3 is CASSTEEAPGNTIYF. The DNA for the CDR3 is TGTGCCAGCAGCACCGAGGAGGCCCCTGGAAACACCATATATTTT.

V and J are TRBV12-3 or TRBV12-4 and TRBJ1-2; D unclear. V lost 0 bases and J 2 bases, leaving 4 bases between the germline ends. This CDR3 region has 13 residues. The CDR3 is CASSLAANYGYTF. The CDR3 DNA reads TGTGCCAGCAGTTTAGCAGCCAACTATGGCTACACCTTC.